The rows below give T cell receptor beta chains drawn from one sample of a study of spatial heterogeneity in lung cancer. Using its own MiXCR run on the 5' RACE reads, TCRdb lists one record per CDR3 protein. The sample has about 86,000 distinct CDR3 sequences; 10% to 15% are singletons. The specimen comprised PBMCs, sampled at surgery. Receptors originate from a male donor with early-stage non-small cell lung cancer. The CDR3 runs from the conserved cysteine through the conserved F or W. Fields, in order: J gene, D gene, V gene, clone size, CDR3 DNA, CDR3 protein. The D gene is left open where the match is weak. Only some rows state a clone size, as once, few, many or a class for expanded clones.

TRBJ1-1 . TRBV3-1 . TGTGCCAGCAGCCAGGAGGCTGGTACTGAAGCTTTCTTT CASSQEAGTEAFF
TRBJ1-5 . TRBV29-1 many TGCAGCGCCCGGGCCTCCAATCAGCCCCAGCATTTT CSARASNQPQHF
TRBJ2-7 TRBD2 TRBV4-2 . TGTGCCAGCAGCCAAGAAGCGGGAGGAAGCTACGAGCAGTACTTC CASSQEAGGSYEQYF
TRBJ1-4 . TRBV29-1 . TGCAGCGTTAGAGGGTCCAATGAAAAACTGTTTTTT CSVRGSNEKLFF
TRBJ2-1 . TRBV7-2 . TGTGCCAGCAGCTTATTTGCGTTATACAATGAGCAGTTCTTC CASSLFALYNEQFF
TRBJ2-1 . TRBV6-5 . TGTGCCAGCAGTACCCCGAAATACAATGAGCAGTTCTTC CASSTPKYNEQFF
TRBJ2-1 TRBD2 TRBV19 . TGTGCCAGCAAGCCGGCGGGAGAGGTCTACAATGAGCAGTTCTTC CASKPAGEVYNEQFF
TRBJ2-3 . TRBV29-1 few TGCAGCCTTGGTCGACCAGATACGCAGTATTTT CSLGRPDTQYF
TRBJ1-5 . TRBV7-8 . TGTGCCAGCAGCTTATCTTCGGGGCCCCAGCATTTT CASSLSSGPQHF
TRBJ1-2 TRBD1 TRBV19 many TGTGCCAGTAGGTTAAGGGCAGGGGGCAACTATGGCTACACCTTC CASRLRAGGNYGYTF
TRBJ1-4 TRBD1 TRBV6-1 few TGTGCCAGCAGTGAATATAGGGGGCGCGTCCTTAATGAAAAACTGTTTTTT CASSEYRGRVLNEKLFF
TRBJ1-3 . TRBV19 few TGTGCCAGTAGTACGGATGGAAACACCATATATTTT CASSTDGNTIYF
TRBJ2-7 TRBD1 TRBV5-6 few TGTGCCAGCAGCCCCCTTCGGACAGGGGGCAACGAGCAGTACTTC CASSPLRTGGNEQYF
TRBJ2-1 TRBD2 TRBV12-3/TRBV12-4 many TGTGCCAGCACCTCATGGGCTAGCGGGAGGTACAATGAGCAGTTCTTC CASTSWASGRYNEQFF
TRBJ1-2 TRBD1 TRBV7-2 . TGTGCCAGCAGCCGAGGCCAGGGGGCGGAGGGCTACACCTTC CASSRGQGAEGYTF
TRBJ1-2 TRBD1 TRBV5-4 . TGTGCCAGCAGCTTCCGACAGGGGCTTGACTATGGCTACACCTTC CASSFRQGLDYGYTF
TRBJ2-7 . TRBV7-8 few TGTGCCAGCAGCCCAGAGCAGGGGAAGCAGTACTTC CASSPEQGKQYF
TRBJ1-2 . TRBV5-4 few TGTGCCAGCAGCAACCTGATCCGTTCTGGCTATGGCTACACCTTC CASSNLIRSGYGYTF
TRBJ1-1 . TRBV18 . TGTGCCAGCTCGCCGGGGTTCACTGAAGCTTTCTTT CASSPGFTEAFF
TRBJ2-1 TRBD2 TRBV6-4 . TGTGCCAGCAGCGAATTAGCGGGGGGGCTCAATGAGCAGTTCTTC CASSELAGGLNEQFF
TRBJ1-5 . TRBV12-3/TRBV12-4 few TGTGCCAGCAGACAGGGTAGGAGACTGCAGCCCCAGCATTTT CASRQGRRLQPQHF
TRBJ2-2 TRBD2 TRBV24-1 many TGTGCCACCAGTAGCCCCGGACTAGCGGGAGAGGCCGGGGAGCTGTTTTTT CATSSPGLAGEAGELFF
TRBJ2-1 . TRBV11-2 few TGTGCCAGCAGCTTTGCCCTGGGCTCCTACAATGAGCAGTTCTTC CASSFALGSYNEQFF
TRBJ1-5 . TRBV28 few TGTGCCAGCAGTTTAGTCCGGGGGGGTGATCAGCCCCAGCATTTT CASSLVRGGDQPQHF
TRBJ1-3 . TRBV5-1 few TGCGCCAGCAGCTTGACGGGGGCTTCTGGAAACACCATATATTTT CASSLTGASGNTIYF
TRBJ2-1 . TRBV7-2 few TGTGCCAGCAGCTTAGTTACCAGGGAGGAGAGGCAGTTCTTC CASSLVTREERQFF
TRBJ1-1 . TRBV29-1 many TGCAGCGTTCAAGCGTTGGAGAACACTGAAGCTTTCTTT CSVQALENTEAFF
TRBJ1-6 . TRBV20-1 . TGCAGTGCTAGTAGGACAGAGAATTCACCCCTCCACTTT CSASRTENSPLHF
TRBJ1-1 TRBD1 TRBV28 . TGTGCCAGCAGTCTAGACCGTCGGACAGGGGGCAATACTGAAGCTTTCTTT CASSLDRRTGGNTEAFF
TRBJ2-7 . TRBV27 . TGTGCCAGCAGTTTTAACGTCTATGGGGGAGCGGGCGAGCAGTACTTC CASSFNVYGGAGEQYF
TRBJ1-1 . TRBV5-1 few TGCGCCAGCAGCTTGCCCACGAACACTGAAGCTTTCTTT CASSLPTNTEAFF
TRBJ1-2 . TRBV5-1 few TGCGCCAGCCACGATAACTATGGCTACACCTTC CASHDNYGYTF
TRBJ2-3 . TRBV5-4 few TGTGCCAGCAGCTTGGATAGCGGAAGCACAGATACGCAGTATTTT CASSLDSGSTDTQYF
TRBJ1-1 TRBD1 TRBV7-9 few TGTGCCAGCAGCCTTGACAGGGGAAAGAACACTGAAGCTTTCTTT CASSLDRGKNTEAFF
TRBJ2-1 TRBD2 TRBV7-8 . TGTGCCAGCAGCTTAAAACTAGCGTTGGGTGAGCAGTTCTTC CASSLKLALGEQFF
TRBJ2-1 TRBD1 TRBV14 . TGTGCCAGAGCAAGGGGACAGACTTACAATGAGCAGTTCTTC CARARGQTYNEQFF
TRBJ1-1 . TRBV7-2 . TGTGCCAGCAGCTTCTCATCTTCGAACACTGAAGCTTTCTTT CASSFSSSNTEAFF
TRBJ2-1 TRBD2 TRBV2 many TGTGCTAGCGGGGGCCTCAGCTCCTACAATGAGCAGTTCTTC CASGGLSSYNEQFF
TRBJ1-2 . TRBV9 . TGTGCCAGCAGCGTATGGTCTGGTAGGGGGTATGGCTACACCTTC CASSVWSGRGYGYTF
TRBJ2-3 TRBD2 TRBV3-1 . TGTGCCAGCAGCCTTCGGGGGGTCACAGATACGCAGTATTTT CASSLRGVTDTQYF
TRBJ2-5 TRBD2 TRBV29-1 few TGCAGCGTTGAAGATCCGGGACTAGCGGGTTACCAAGAGACCCAGTACTTC CSVEDPGLAGYQETQYF
TRBJ2-2 . TRBV19 few TGTGCCAGTTTGGAGGGACAGACGAACACCGGGGAGCTGTTTTTT CASLEGQTNTGELFF
TRBJ1-1 . TRBV30 few TGTGCCTGGAGTGCGCCCTGGACAAACACTGAAGCTTTCTTT CAWSAPWTNTEAFF
TRBJ2-1 TRBD1 TRBV5-6 . TGTGCCAGCAGCTTGGTGACAGGGGGCGGGGGTGAGCAGTTCTTC CASSLVTGGGGEQFF
TRBJ2-2 TRBD2 TRBV7-9 few TGTGCCAGCAGCTCGTTAGCGGGGACCGGGGAGCTGTTTTTT CASSSLAGTGELFF
TRBJ2-1 . TRBV13 once TGTGTCAGCACCACTCGGCTGAATAGCGGTACTTACAATGAGCAGTTCTTC CVSTTRLNSGTYNEQFF
TRBJ2-3 TRBD2 TRBV25-1 . TGTGCCAGCAGTCTGACTAGCGATGGAGATACGCAGTATTTT CASSLTSDGDTQYF
TRBJ2-3 TRBD2 TRBV2 few TGTGCCAGCAGTCAACAGACTAGCGGGGGGCAAGATACGCAGTATTTT CASSQQTSGGQDTQYF
TRBJ1-1 TRBD1 TRBV6-5 many TGTGCCAGCAGTCACGACAGGGGCAGTGAAGCTTTCTTT CASSHDRGSEAFF
TRBJ1-5 . TRBV20-1 few TGCAGTGCTAGTTTCACAGGAGGGCATCAGCCCCAGCATTTT CSASFTGGHQPQHF
TRBJ2-2 . TRBV6-5 . TGTGCCAGCGGTTACTCTGACAGGGGGGAGCTGTTTTTT CASGYSDRGELFF
TRBJ1-2 . TRBV29-1 . TGCAGCGCCGAATTGTCAGGGAACTATGGCTACACCTTC CSAELSGNYGYTF
TRBJ2-5 . TRBV2 . TGTGCCAGCAGTGAAGTGAGGGGGGTCCAAGAGACCCAGTACTTC CASSEVRGVQETQYF
TRBJ2-3 TRBD1 TRBV7-8 many TGTGCCAGCAGCTTGCTTGAGACAGGGCCAGATACGCAGTATTTT CASSLLETGPDTQYF